One sample yielded the 11 T cell receptor beta chains listed below, sequenced in a study of blood T cell repertoires in COVID-19. Using immunoSEQ multiplex PCR, the repertoire was profiled, and TCRdb retains in-frame clones only, with some absent. This table has under 95,000 clones, about nine tenths appearing once. Specimen: peripheral blood. These receptors came from a woman aged 50 to 60 in a cohort sampled during active COVID-19.

The rearrangement joins TRBV19 to TRBJ1-5, with TRBD1 identical over 7 bases. Trimming removed 9 bases from V and 0 bases from J; junction bases left unmatched: 5. CDR1 is LNHDA and CDR2 is SQIVND in the germline V gene (reference sequence). The length of the CDR3 is 14 residues. The CDR3 nucleotides read TGTGCCAGCGGACAGGACTATAGCAATCAGCCCCAGCATTTT. It translates to CASGQDYSNQPQHF.

The chain employs TRBV6-1 and TRBJ1-1; D is unclear. Germline CDR1 reads MNHNS; CDR2 reads SASEGT. The CDR3 covers 15 residues. V was clipped by 2 bases and J by 4 bases, with 14 bases between them. The CDR3 coding sequence is TGTGCCAGCAGTGAATTTTCCATGGGAGGCACTGAAGCTTTCTTT. Its translation is CASSEFSMGGTEAFF.

The rearrangement links TRBV2 to TRBJ2-1; possible D gene TRBD2, 7 bases. The V gene lost 7 bases and the J gene lost 7 bases, with 20 bases spanning the gap. CDR1 and CDR2 from the germline V gene are SNHLY and FYNNEI. The CDR3 contains 15 residues. The chain's CDR3 is CASKGRGGQWNEQFF. DNA of the CDR3: TGTGCCAGCAAGGGGAGGGGGGGCCAGTGGAATGAGCAGTTCTTC.

V and J are TRBV4-1 and TRBJ2-1, with 9 bases aligning to TRBD2. The junction had 10 bases not matched to a gene; V was cut back by 4 bases and J by 12 bases. The CDR3 contains 14 residues. The germline gives CDR1 MGHRA, CDR2 YSYEKL. The CDR3 nucleotides read TGCGCCAGCAGCCCACGGGTAGCGGGGGAAGGGCAGTTCTTC. Its translation is CASSPRVAGEGQFF.

The rearrangement uses TRBV9 and TRBJ2-3; 10 bases are shared with TRBD2. The V segment lost 3 bases and the J segment 1 base; nucleotides outside the gene matches: 11. The germline gives CDR1 SGDLS, CDR2 YYNGEE. This CDR3 comprises 18 residues. The CDR3 nucleotides are TGTGCCAGCAGCGCCCCACAGCGGGAGGGCCCGCGCACAGATACGCAGTATTTT. It codes for CASSAPQREGPRTDTQYF.

This clone was counted a single time. This chain joins TRBV19 and TRBJ1-5; 7 bases line up with TRBD1. CDR1 is LNHDA and CDR2 is SQIVND in the germline V gene (reference sequence). After removal of 7 bases from V and 6 bases from J, the junction contained 6 bases not matched to a gene. The CDR3 is 13 amino acids. The CDR3 coding sequence is TGTGCCAGTACAAAGGGGGCTGGTCAGCCCCAGCATTTT. Protein: CASTKGAGQPQHF.

This clone appeared a single time. The chain combines TRBV25-1 with TRBJ2-5; TRBD2 matches 8 bases. CDR3 length equals 12 residues. V lost 10 bases, J lost 5 bases, and 6 bases stayed unmatched. Germline lookup yields CDR1 MGHDK and CDR2 SYGVNS. CDR3 nucleotides: TGTGCCACCAAATCGGGGGGGGAGACCCAGTACTTC. It specifies CATKSGGETQYF.

V usage is TRBV28 and J usage is TRBJ2-3, with D perhaps matching TRBD1 (6 bases). CDR1 and CDR2 from the germline V gene are MDHEN and SYDVKM. V gave up 5 bases and J gave up 2 bases, with 14 bases separating them. This CDR3 region has 15 residues. As DNA, the CDR3 is TGTGCCAGCAGTCCAAGACAGGCCAACACAGATACGCAGTATTTT. The encoded protein is CASSPRQANTDTQYF.

V and J are TRBV7-9 and TRBJ1-1; TRBD1 is a possible D gene (5 bases). CDR1 is SEHNR, CDR2 FQNEAQ, per germline (reference sequence). V gave up 1 base and J gave up 6 bases, with 15 bases separating them. The CDR3 totals 15 residues. CDR3 nucleotides: TGTGCCAGCAGCTTAGTGGTCGGTCGGGGGGCTGAAGCTTTCTTT. This encodes CASSLVVGRGAEAFF.

V is TRBV7-6 and J is TRBJ2-1; TRBD2 aligns across 13 bases. From germline, CDR1 is SGHVS and CDR2 FNYEAQ. The ends lost 1 base at V and 7 bases at J; junction bases unmatched: 7. This CDR3 has 17 amino acids. In DNA form, the CDR3 reads TGTGCCAGCAGCTTAGAAACTAGCGGGGGGGCCAGGAATGAGCAGTTCTTC. Translating it yields CASSLETSGGARNEQFF.

The gene calls are TRBV10-3 and TRBJ1-5, with D maybe TRBD1 (5 bases). V was shortened by 4 bases and J by 4 bases, with 14 bases between the two germline ends. The CDR3 is made up of 15 amino acids. Per germline, CDR1 ENHRY and CDR2 SYGVKD. CDR3 sequence: CAISGAVTANQPQHF. The CDR3 DNA reads as TGTGCCATCAGTGGGGCCGTGACAGCGAATCAGCCCCAGCATTTT.